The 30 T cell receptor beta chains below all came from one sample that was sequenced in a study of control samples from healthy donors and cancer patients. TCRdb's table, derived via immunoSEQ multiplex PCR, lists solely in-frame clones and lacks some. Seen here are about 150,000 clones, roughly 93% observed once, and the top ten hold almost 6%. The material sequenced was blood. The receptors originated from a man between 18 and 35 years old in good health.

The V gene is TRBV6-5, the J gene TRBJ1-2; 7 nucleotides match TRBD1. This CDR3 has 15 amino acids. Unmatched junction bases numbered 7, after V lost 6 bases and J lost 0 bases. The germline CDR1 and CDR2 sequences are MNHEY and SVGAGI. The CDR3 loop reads CASSAPGQSNYGYTF. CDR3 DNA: TGTGCCAGCAGCGCTCCGGGACAGTCTAACTATGGCTACACCTTC.

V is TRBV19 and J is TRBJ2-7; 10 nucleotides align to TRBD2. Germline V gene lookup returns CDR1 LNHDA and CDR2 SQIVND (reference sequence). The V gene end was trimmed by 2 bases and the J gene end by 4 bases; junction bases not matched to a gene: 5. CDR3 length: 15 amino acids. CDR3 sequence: CASSIRAGGIYEQYF. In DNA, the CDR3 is TGTGCCAGTAGTATAAGAGCGGGGGGGATATACGAGCAGTACTTC.

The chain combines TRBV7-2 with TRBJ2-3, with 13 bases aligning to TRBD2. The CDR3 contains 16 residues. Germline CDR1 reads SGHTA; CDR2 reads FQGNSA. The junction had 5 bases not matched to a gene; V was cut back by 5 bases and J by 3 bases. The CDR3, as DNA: TGTGCCAGCAGCACCCGACTAGCGGGAGGTACAGATACGCAGTATTTT. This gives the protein CASSTRLAGGTDTQYF.

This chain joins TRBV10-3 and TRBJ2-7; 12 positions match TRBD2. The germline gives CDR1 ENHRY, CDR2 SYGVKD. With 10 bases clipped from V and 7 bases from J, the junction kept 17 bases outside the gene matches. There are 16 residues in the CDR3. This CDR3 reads CATASRTGTSGREQYF. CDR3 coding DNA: TGTGCCACCGCGAGTAGAACCGGGACTAGCGGGCGGGAGCAGTACTTC.

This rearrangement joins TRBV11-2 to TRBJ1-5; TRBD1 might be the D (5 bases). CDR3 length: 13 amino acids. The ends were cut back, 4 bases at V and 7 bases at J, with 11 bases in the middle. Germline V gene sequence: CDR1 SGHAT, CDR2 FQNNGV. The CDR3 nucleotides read TGTGCCAGCAGCTCTTGGGCAGGGCAGCCCCAGCATTTT. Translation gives CASSSWAGQPQHF.

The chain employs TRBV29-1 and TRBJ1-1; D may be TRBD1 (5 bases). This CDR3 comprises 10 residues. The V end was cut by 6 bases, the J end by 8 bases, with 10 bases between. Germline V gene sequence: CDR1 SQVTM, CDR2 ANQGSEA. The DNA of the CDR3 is TGCAGCGTCCAGGGAGGGGAAGCTTTCTTT. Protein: CSVQGGEAFF.

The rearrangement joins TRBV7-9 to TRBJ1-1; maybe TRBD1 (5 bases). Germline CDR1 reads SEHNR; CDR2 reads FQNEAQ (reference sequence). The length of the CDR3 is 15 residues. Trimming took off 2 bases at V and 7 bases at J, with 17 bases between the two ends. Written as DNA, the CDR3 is TGTGCCAGCAGCTTATCGGGACTCTCGGCGAATGAAGCTTTCTTT. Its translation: CASSLSGLSANEAFF.

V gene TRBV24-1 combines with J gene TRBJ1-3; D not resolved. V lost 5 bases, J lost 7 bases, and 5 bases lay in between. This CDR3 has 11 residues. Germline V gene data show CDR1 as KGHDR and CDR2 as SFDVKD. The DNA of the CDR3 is TGTGCCACCAGTGGAGGTAACACCATATATTTT. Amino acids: CATSGGNTIYF.

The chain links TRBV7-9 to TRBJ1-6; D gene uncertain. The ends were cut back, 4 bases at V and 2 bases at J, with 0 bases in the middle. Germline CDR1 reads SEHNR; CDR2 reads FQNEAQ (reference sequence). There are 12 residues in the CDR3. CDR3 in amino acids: CASSSYNSPLHF. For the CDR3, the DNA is TGTGCCAGCAGCTCCTATAATTCACCCCTCCACTTT.

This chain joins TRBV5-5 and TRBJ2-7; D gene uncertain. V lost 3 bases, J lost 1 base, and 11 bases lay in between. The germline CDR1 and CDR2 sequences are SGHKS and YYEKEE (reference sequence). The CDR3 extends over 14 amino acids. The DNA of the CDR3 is TGTGCCAGCAGCTCAAGGACGCAATCCTACGAGCAGTACTTC. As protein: CASSSRTQSYEQYF. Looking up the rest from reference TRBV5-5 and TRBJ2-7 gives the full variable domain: DAGVTQSPTHLIKTRGQQVTLRCSPISGHKSVSWYQQVLGQGPQFIFQYYEKEERGRGNFPDRFSARQFPNYSSELNVNALLLGDSALYLCASSSRTQSYEQYFGPGTRLTVT.

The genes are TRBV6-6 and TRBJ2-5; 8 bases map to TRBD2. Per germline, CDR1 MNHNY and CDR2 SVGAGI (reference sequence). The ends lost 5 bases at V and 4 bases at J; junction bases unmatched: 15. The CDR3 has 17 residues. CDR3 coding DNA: TGTGCCAGCAGTCCTCACGGGGGGGCGGTGGGACGAGAGACCCAGTACTTC. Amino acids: CASSPHGGAVGRETQYF.

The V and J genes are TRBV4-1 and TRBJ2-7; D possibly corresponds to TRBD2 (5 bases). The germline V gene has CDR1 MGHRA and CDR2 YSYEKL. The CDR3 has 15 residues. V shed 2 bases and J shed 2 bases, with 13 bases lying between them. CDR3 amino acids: CASSQLSQRTYEQYF. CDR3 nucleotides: TGCGCCAGCAGCCAACTTAGCCAGCGGACCTACGAGCAGTACTTC.

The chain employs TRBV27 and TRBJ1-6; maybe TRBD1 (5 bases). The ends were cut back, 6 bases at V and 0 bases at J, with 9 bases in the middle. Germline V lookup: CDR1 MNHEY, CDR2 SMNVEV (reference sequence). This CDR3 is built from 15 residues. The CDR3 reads CASRQESSYNSPLHF. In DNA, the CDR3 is TGTGCCAGCAGACAGGAGAGCTCCTATAATTCACCCCTCCACTTT.

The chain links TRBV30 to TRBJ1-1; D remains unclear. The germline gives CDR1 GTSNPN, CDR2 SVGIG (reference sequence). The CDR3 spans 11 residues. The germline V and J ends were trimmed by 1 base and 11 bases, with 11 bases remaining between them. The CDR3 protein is CAWSGGPEAFF. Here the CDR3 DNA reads TGTGCCTGGAGTGGCGGGCCAGAGGCTTTCTTT.

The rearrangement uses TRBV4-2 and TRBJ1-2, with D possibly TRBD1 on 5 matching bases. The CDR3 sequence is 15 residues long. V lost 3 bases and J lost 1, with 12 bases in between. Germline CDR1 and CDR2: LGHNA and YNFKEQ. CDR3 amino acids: CASSQGVLSNYGYTF. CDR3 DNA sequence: TGTGCCAGCAGCCAGGGGGTCTTAAGTAACTATGGCTACACCTTC.

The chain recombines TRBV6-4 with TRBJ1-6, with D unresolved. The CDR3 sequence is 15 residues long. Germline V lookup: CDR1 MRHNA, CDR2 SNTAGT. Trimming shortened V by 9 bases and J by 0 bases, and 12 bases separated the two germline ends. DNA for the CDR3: TGTGCCAGGGCTGGAGCCAGCTCCTATAATTCACCCCTCCACTTT. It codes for CARAGASSYNSPLHF.

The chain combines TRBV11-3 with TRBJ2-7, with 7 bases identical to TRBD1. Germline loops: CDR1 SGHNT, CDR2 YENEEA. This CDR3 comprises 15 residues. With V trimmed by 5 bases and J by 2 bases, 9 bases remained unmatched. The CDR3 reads CASSPETGTAYEQYF. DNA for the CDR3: TGTGCCAGCAGCCCCGAGACCGGGACAGCCTACGAGCAGTACTTC.

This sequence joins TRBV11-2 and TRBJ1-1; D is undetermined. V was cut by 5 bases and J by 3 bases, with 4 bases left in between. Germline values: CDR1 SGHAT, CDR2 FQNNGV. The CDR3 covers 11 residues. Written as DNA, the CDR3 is TGTGCCAGCAGCCTGTACACTGAAGCTTTCTTT. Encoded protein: CASSLYTEAFF.

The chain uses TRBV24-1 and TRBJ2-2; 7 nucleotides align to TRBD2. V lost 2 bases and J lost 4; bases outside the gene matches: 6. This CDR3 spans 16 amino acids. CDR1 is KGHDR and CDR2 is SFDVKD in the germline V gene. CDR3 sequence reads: CATSDYSPSGTGELFF. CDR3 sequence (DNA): TGTGCCACCAGTGATTACAGTCCTAGCGGCACCGGGGAGCTGTTTTTT.

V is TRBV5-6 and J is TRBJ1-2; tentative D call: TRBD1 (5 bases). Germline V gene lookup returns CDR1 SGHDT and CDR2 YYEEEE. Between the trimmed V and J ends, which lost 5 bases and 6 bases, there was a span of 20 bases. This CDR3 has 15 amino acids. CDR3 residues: CASSMGRRIMNGYTF. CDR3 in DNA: TGTGCCAGCAGTATGGGACGTCGGATAATGAATGGCTACACCTTC.

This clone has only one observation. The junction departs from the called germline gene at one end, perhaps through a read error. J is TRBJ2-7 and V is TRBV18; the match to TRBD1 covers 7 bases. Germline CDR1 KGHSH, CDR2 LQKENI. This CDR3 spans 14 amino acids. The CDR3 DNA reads TGTGCCAGCTCACCTGGTAAAGAACAGGGGAAGATAAACTTC. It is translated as CASSPGKEQGKINF.

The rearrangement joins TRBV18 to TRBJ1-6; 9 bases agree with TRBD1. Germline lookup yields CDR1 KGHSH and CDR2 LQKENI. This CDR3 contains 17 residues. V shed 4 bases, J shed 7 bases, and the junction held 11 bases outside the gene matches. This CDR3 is CASSLRTGGDGNSPLHF. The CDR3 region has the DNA TGTGCCAGCTCACTACGAACAGGGGGCGACGGGAATTCACCCCTCCACTTT.

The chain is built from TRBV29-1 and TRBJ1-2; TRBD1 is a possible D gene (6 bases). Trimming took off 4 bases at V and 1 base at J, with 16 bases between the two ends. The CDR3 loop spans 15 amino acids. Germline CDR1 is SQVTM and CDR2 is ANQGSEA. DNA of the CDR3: TGCAGCGTTGTACAGGGAGCGATACATAACTATGGCTACACCTTC. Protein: CSVVQGAIHNYGYTF.

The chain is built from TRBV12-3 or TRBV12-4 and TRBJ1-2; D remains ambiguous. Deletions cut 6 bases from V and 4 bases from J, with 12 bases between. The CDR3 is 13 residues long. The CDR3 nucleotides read TGTGCCAGCAGCTCGGGTGGAGGCTATGGCTACACCTTC. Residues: CASSSGGGYGYTF.

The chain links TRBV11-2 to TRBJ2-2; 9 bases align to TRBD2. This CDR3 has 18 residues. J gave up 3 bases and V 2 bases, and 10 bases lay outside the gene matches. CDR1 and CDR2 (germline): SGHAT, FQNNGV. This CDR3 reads CASSLRGSSGAYTGELFF. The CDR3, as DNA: TGTGCCAGCAGCTTAAGAGGATCTAGCGGGGCTTACACCGGGGAGCTGTTTTTT.

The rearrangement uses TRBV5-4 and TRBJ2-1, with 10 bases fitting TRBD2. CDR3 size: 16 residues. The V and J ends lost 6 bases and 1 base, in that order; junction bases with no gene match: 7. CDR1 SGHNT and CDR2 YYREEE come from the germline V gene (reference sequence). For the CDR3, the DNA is TGTGCCAGCAAGACCAGCGGGGGGGCTTCCTACAATGAGCAGTTCTTC. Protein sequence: CASKTSGGASYNEQFF.

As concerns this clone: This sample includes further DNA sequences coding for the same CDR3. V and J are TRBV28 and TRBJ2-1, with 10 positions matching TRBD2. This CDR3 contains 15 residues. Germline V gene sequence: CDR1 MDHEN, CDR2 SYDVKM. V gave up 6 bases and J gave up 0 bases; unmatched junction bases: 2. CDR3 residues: CASRSSGSSYNEQFF. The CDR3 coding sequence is TGTGCCAGCAGATCTAGCGGGAGCTCCTACAATGAGCAGTTCTTC.

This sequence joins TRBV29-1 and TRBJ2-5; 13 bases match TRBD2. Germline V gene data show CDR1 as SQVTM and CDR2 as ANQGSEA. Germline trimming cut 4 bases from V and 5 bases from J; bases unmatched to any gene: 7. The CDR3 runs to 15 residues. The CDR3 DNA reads TGCAGCGTTGCCGGACTAGCGGGAGTTTCGGAGACCCAGTACTTC. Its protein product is CSVAGLAGVSETQYF.

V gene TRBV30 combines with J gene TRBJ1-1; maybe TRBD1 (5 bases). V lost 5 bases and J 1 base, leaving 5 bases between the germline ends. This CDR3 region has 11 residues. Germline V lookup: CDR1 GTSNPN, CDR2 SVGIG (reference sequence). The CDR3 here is CAWGQNTEAFF. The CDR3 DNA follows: TGTGCCTGGGGACAGAACACTGAAGCTTTCTTT.

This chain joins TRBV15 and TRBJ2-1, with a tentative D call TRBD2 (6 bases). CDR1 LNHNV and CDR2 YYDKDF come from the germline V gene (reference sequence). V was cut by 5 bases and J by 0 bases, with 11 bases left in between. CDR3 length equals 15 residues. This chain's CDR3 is CATSATSNSYNEQFF. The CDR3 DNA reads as TGTGCCACCAGCGCGACTAGTAACTCCTACAATGAGCAGTTCTTC.